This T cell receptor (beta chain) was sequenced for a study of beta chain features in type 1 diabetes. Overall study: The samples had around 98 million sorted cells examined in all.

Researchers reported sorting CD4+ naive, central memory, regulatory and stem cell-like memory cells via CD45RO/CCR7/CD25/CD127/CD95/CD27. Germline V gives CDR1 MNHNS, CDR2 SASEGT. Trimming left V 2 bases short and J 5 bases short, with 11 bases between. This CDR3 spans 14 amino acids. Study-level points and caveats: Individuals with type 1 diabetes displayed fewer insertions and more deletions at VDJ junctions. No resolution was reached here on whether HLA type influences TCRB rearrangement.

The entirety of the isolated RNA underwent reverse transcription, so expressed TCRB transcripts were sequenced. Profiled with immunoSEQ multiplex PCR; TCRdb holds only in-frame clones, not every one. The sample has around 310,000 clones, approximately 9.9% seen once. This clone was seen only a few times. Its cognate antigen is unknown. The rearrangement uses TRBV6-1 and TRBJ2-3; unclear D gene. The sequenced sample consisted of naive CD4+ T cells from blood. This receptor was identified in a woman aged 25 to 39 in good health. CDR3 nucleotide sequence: TGTGCCAGCAGTGAAAGGAACTACCAAGATACGCAGTATTTT. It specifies CASSERNYQDTQYF.